Below, 4 T cell receptor beta chains from the same sample are listed, as sequenced in a study of blood T cell repertoires in COVID-19 (dated by TCRdb to about 2020). The library was obtained by the immunoSEQ multiplex PCR assay. TCRdb's version of the immuneACCESS table is confined to in-frame rearrangements and falls short of the full clone set. An unresolved V gene accounts for under half of the shortfall where checked; the remainder is of unknown origin. The sample includes about 290,000 clones, with around four fifths observed a single time. Around 3.7% of the sample goes to the ten largest clones. Sequences were obtained from peripheral blood. The source is a woman between 45 and 65 years old with active or convalescent COVID-19.

The CDR3 sequence is CASSISEGQESYEQYF. The CDR3 coding sequence is TGTGCCAGCAGCATCTCCGAGGGACAGGAGTCCTACGAGCAGTACTTC. The rearrangement links TRBV21-1 to TRBJ2-7; TRBD1 is the table's D call and was not checked against the DNA. TRBV21-1 corresponds to a pseudogene. The CDR3 length is 16 residues.

The V and J genes are TRBV2 and TRBJ2-1, with 14 bases matching TRBD2. Germline V gene lookup returns CDR1 SNHLY and CDR2 FYNNEI. This CDR3 has 15 residues. V gave up 8 bases and J gave up 4 bases; unmatched junction bases: 4. The CDR3 DNA is TGTGCCAGCGGGGGACTAGCGGGAGCTTACAATGAGCAGTTCTTC. Residues: CASGGLAGAYNEQFF.

This chain connects TRBV6-5 to TRBJ2-5; D gene ambiguous. This CDR3 comprises 10 residues. Germline-derived CDR1 and CDR2 are MNHEY and SVGAGI. V was cut by 6 bases and J by 3 bases, with 2 bases left in between. CDR3 loop: CASSEETQYF. CDR3 bases: TGTGCCAGCAGCGAAGAGACCCAGTACTTC.

V is TRBV5-4 and J is TRBJ2-3; 12 bases align to TRBD2. Germline CDR1 is SGHNT and CDR2 is YYREEE (reference sequence). CDR3 length: 15 amino acids. Germline trimming cut 4 bases from V and 3 bases from J; bases unmatched to any gene: 3. CDR3 region: CASSPTSGRTDTQYF. CDR3 nucleotides: TGTGCCAGCAGCCCTACTAGCGGGAGGACAGATACGCAGTATTTT.